This T cell receptor beta chain stems from a study of Graves' ophthalmopathy and Graves' hyperthyroidism. Germline CDR1 reads KGHSH; CDR2 reads LQKENI. This CDR3 contains 16 residues. Losses at the gene ends were 0 bases for V and 4 bases for J; bases not matched to a gene: 7. Amplification targeted the TCR beta CDR3 regions, with RNA transcripts as the source material. In the first round, RT-PCR was carried out with HTBI primers, and a multiplex PCR formed the second round. MiXCR, run by TCRdb on the multiplex PCR reads, gives a single entry per CDR3 protein. The sample yields 620,000 or so distinct CDR3 sequences, 22% seen once. This clonotype was seen many times.

This sequence was found in a woman under 30 with stable Graves' hyperthyroidism. Some clones in this sample may be carry-over from other donors' samples. The chain recombines TRBV18 with TRBJ2-5; 8 nucleotides match TRBD1. Material: peripheral blood. The CDR3 sequence: CASSPPRPQGGETQYF. The CDR3 bases are TGTGCCAGCTCACCACCGAGGCCACAGGGGGGAGAGACCCAGTACTTC.